This TCR beta chain was recorded in a study of cytomegalovirus exposure and HLA in healthy donors. General study points: Cytomegalovirus-associated status was assigned to 150 or so TCR beta chains. Reported findings show TCR beta sequences accurately forecast HLA-A and HLA-B alleles in most subjects. CMV antigen specificity of three CMV-associated chains was confirmed in vitro.

CDR1 and CDR2 from the germline V gene are MNHEY and SMNVEV (reference sequence). CDR3 length: 18 amino acids. The V gene end was trimmed by 5 bases and the J gene end by 8 bases; junction bases not matched to a gene: 15. Remarks on this clone: Its specificity is unknown.

13 Jbeta primers and 60 Vbeta primers were used for the PCR. Sequencing was performed with immunoSEQ multiplex PCR; in TCRdb, only in-frame clones are kept and a portion is missing. Of more than 85,000 clones listed, 80% were seen once; the top ten hold about 6.9%. This rearrangement joins TRBV27 to TRBJ2-1; 13 bases align to TRBD2. The source is a man aged 30 to 45 in good health and CMV-seropositive. Material: PBMCs. CDR3 loop: CASSKGLAGPWSTDEQFF. DNA of the CDR3: TGTGCCAGCAGTAAGGGACTAGCGGGGCCATGGTCCACCGATGAGCAGTTCTTC.